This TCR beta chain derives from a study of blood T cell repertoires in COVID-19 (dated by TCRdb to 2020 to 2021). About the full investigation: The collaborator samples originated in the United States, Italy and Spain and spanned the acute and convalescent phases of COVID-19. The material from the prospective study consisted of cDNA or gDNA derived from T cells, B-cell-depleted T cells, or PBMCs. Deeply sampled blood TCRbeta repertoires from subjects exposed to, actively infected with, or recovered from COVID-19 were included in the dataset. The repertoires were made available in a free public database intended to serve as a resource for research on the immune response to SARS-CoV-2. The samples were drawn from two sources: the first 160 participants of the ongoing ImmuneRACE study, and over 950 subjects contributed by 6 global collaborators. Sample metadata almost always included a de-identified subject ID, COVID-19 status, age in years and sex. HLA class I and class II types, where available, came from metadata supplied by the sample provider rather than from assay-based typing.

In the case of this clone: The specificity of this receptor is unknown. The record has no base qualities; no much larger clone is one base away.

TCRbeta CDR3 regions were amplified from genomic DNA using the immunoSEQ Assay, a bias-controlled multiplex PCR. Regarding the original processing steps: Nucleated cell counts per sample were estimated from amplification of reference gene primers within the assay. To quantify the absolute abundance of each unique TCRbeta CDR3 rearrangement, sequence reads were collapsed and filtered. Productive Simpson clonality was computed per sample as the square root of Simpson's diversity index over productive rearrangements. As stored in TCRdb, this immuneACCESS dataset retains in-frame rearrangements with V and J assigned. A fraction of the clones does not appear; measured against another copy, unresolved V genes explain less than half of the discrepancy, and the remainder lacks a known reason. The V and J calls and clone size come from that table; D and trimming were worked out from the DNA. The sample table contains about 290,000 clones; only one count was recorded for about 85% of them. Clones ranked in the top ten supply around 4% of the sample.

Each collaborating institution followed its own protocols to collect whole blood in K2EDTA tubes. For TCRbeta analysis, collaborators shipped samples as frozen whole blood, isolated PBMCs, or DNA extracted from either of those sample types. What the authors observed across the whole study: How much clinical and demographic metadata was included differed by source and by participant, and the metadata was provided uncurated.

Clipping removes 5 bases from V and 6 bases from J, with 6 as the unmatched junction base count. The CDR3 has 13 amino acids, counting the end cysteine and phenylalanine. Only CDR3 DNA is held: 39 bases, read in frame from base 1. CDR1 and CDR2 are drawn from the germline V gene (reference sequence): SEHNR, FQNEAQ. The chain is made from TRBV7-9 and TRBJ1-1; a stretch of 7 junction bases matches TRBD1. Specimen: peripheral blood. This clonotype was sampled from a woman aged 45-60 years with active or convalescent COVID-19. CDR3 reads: CASSDRVSAEAFF. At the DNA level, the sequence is TGTGCCAGCAGCGACAGGGTTTCCGCTGAAGCTTTCTTT.